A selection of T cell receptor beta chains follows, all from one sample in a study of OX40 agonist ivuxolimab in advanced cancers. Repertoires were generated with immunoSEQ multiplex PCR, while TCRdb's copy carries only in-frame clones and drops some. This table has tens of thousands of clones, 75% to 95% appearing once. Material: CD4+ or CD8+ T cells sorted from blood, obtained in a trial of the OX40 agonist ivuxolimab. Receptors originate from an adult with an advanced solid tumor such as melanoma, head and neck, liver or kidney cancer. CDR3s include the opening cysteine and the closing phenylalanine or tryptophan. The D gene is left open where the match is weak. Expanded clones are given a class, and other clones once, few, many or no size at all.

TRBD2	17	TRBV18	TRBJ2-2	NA	TGTGCCAGCTCACCATTCCCACTAGCGGGTTTCACCGGGGAGCTGTTTTTT	CASSPFPLAGFTGELFF
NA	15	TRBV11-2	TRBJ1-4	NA	TGTGCCAGCAGCTTAGACGGGGCCGGTAATGAAAAACTGTTTTTT	CASSLDGAGNEKLFF
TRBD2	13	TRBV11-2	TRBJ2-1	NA	TGTGCCAGCAGCTTAATCGGGAGGGATGAGCAGTTCTTC	CASSLIGRDEQFF
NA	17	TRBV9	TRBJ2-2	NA	TGTGCCAGCAGCGCTGACCCGTTCGGGGCGAGCACCGGGGAGCTGTTTTTT	CASSADPFGASTGELFF
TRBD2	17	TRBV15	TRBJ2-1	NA	TGTGCCACCAGCAGAGAGACTAGCGGGAGGGCCTACAATGAGCAGTTCTTC	CATSRETSGRAYNEQFF
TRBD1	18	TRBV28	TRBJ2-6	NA	TGTGCCAGCAGTTCGGCCGGGACAGGACGCTCTGGGGCCAACGTCCTGACTTTC	CASSSAGTGRSGANVLTF
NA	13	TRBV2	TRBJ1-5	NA	TGTGCCAGCAGTGGGGGGACTAATCAGCCCCAGCATTTT	CASSGGTNQPQHF
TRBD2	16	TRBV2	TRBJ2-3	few	TGTGCCAGCAGTGACTCTCTAGCGGGAGGGACAGATACGCAGTATTTT	CASSDSLAGGTDTQYF
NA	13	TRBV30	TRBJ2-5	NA	TGTGCCTGGAGTTCCCAGGGCGCCGGGACCCAGTACTTC	CAWSSQGAGTQYF
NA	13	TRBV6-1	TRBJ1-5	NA	TGTGCCAGCAGTGAACGGGGCAATCAGCCCCAGCATTTT	CASSERGNQPQHF
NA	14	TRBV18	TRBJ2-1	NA	TGTGCCAGCTCACTAAATAGACTCGACAATGAGCAGTTCTTC	CASSLNRLDNEQFF